This TCR beta chain derives from a study of brain T cells in children with intractable seizures. Documented time point: blood from clinic visit 5 months post-surgery; TSC patient then seizure free. Only cases whose brain tissue showed the highest T cell transcript signatures were sequenced. At least one anti-epileptic drug was given before surgery. This CDR3 comprises 15 residues. CDR1 is ENHRY, CDR2 SYGVKD, per germline. V was shortened by 6 bases and J by 5 bases, with 19 bases between the two germline ends. Data came from immunoSEQ multiplex PCR; TCRdb stores just in-frame clones and leaves some out. The sample has hundreds of thousands of clones, about 94% seen once.

The chain couples TRBV10-3 to TRBJ2-5; tentatively, D is TRBD2 (5 bases). Sequences were derived from peripheral blood, sampled around 5 months after surgery. This receptor was identified in a boy under two years old with tuberous sclerosis and intractable seizures. For the CDR3, the DNA is TGTGCCATCAGGCACGGGTCCGGGGTCGGGGAGACCCAGTACTTC. Protein product: CAIRHGSGVGETQYF.